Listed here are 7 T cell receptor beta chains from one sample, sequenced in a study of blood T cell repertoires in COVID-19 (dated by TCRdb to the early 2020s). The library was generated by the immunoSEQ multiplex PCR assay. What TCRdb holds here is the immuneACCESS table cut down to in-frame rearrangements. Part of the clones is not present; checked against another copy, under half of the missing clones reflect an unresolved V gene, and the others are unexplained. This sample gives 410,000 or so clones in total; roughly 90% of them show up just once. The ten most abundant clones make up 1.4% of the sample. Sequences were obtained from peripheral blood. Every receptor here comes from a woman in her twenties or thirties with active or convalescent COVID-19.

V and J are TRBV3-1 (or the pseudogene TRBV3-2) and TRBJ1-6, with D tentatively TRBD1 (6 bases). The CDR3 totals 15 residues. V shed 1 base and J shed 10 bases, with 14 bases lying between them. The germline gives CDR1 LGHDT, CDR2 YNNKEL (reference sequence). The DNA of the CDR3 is TGTGCCAGCAGCCAAGTAACAGGGTTGGGCTCACCCCTCCACTTT. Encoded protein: CASSQVTGLGSPLHF.

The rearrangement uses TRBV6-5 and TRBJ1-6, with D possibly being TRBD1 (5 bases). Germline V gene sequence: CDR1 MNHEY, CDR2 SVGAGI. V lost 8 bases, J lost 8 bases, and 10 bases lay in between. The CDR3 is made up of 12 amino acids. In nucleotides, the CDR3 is TGTGCCAGCGGGGGGTTGTATTCACCCCTCCACTTT. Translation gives CASGGLYSPLHF.

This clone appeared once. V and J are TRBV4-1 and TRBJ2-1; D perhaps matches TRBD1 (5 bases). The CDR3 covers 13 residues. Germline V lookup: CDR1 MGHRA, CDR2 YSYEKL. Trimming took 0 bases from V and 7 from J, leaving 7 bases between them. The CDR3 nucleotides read TGCGCCAGCAGCCAAGAACAGGTTAATGAGCAGTTCTTC. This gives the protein CASSQEQVNEQFF.

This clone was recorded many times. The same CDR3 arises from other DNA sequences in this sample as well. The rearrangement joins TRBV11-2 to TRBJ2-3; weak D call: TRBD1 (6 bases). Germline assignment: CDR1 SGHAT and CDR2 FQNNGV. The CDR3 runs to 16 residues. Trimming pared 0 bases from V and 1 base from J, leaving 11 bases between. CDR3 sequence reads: CASSLDGGSRTDTQYF. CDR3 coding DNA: TGTGCCAGCAGCTTAGATGGGGGCAGTCGCACAGATACGCAGTATTTT.

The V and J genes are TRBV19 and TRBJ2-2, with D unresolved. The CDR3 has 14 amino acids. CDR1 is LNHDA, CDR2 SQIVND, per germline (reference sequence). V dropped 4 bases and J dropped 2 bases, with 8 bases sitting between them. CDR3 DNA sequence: TGTGCCAGTAGTACCGTATTTAACACCGGGGAGCTGTTTTTT. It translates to CASSTVFNTGELFF.

The CDR3 loop reads CASSPQGQTYEQYF. CDR3 in DNA: TGTGCCAGCAGCCCACAGGGACAGACCTACGAGCAGTACTTC. This chain uses TRBV11-2 with TRBJ2-7; 7 nucleotides line up with TRBD1. CDR3 length: 14 residues. With 5 bases clipped from V and 2 bases from J, the junction kept 6 bases outside the gene matches. From germline, CDR1 is SGHAT and CDR2 FQNNGV. The full variable domain, in which reference TRBV11-2 and TRBJ2-7 provide the parts outside the CDR3, is EAGVAQSPRYKIIEKRQSVAFWCNPISGHATLYWYQQILGQGPKLLIQFQNNGVVDDSQLPKDRFSAERLKGVDSTLKIQPAKLEDSAVYLCASSPQGQTYEQYFGPGTRLTVT.

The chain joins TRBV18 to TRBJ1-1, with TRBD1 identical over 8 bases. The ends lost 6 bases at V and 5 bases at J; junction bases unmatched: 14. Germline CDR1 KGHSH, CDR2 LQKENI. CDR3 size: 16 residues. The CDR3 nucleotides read TGTGCCAGCTCCCCAACCCTCACAGGGGGAGGGACTGAAGCTTTCTTT. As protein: CASSPTLTGGGTEAFF.